The 2 T cell receptor beta chains in this list originate from one sample, sequenced in a study of OX40 agonist ivuxolimab in advanced cancers. TCRdb's copy holds only in-frame clones and misses some; the assay was immunoSEQ multiplex PCR. Among about 21,000 clones listed, more than 65% were seen once. Specimen: CD4+ or CD8+ T cells sorted from blood, collected in a trial of the OX40 agonist ivuxolimab. The receptors come from an adult with an advanced solid tumor such as melanoma, head and neck, liver or kidney cancer.

The CDR3 loop reads CASSLTGTVNEKLFF. The DNA of the CDR3 is TGTGCCAGCAGTCTCACCGGGACGGTTAATGAAAAACTGTTTTTT. The chain recombines TRBV5-5 with TRBJ1-4, with D perhaps TRBD1 (5 bases). V was pared by 5 bases and J by 4 bases, with 15 bases between. Germline CDR1 is SGHKS and CDR2 is YYEKEE (reference sequence). The CDR3 has 15 amino acids. The full variable domain, its missing parts supplied by reference TRBV5-5 and TRBJ1-4, is DAGVTQSPTHLIKTRGQQVTLRCSPISGHKSVSWYQQVLGQGPQFIFQYYEKEERGRGNFPDRFSARQFPNYSSELNVNALLLGDSALYLCASSLTGTVNEKLFFGSGTQLSVL.

The chain carries TRBV21-1 and TRBJ1-5; the D call of TRBD1 is as the table states it, not checked on the DNA. TRBV21-1 is assigned pseudogene status. CDR3 length: 15 residues. The CDR3 loop is CASSKEGQCNQPQHF. The CDR3 DNA reads TGTGCCAGCAGCAAAGAGGGACAGTGTAATCAGCCCCAGCATTTT.